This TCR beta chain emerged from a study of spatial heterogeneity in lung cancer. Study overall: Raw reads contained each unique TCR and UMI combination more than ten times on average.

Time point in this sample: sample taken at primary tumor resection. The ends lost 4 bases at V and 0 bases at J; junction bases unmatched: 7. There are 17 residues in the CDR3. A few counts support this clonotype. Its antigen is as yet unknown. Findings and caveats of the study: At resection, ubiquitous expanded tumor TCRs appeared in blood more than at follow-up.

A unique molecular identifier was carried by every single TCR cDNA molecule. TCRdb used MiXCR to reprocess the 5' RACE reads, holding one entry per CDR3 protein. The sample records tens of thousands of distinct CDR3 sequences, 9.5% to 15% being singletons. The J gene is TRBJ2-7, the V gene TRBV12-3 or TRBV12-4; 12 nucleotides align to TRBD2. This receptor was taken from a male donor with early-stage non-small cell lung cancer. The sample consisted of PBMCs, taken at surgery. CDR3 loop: CASSSITSGRRSYEQYF. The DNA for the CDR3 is TGTGCCAGCAGTTCCATTACTAGCGGGAGGCGCTCCTACGAGCAGTACTTC.